This TCR beta chain was recovered during a study of OX40 agonist ivuxolimab in advanced cancers. Study summary: Patients assigned to dose escalation were diagnosed with hepatocellular carcinoma, melanoma, renal cell or head and neck cancer.

Study observations and caveats: At 0.1 to 3.0 mg/kg, clonal expansion of CD4+ and CD8+ blood T cells had occurred by week 6.

Clones were read by immunoSEQ multiplex PCR, and TCRdb kept only the in-frame ones, dropping some. The data show approximately 100,000 clones, with about four fifths seen just once and approximately 5% held by the top ten. A note on this clone: Its antigen remains unidentified.

The CDR3 spans 16 residues. The V end lost 0 bases, the J end lost 7 bases, and 16 bases lay between the germline ends. Germline loops: CDR1 SGHNT, CDR2 YENEEA. The chain joins TRBV11-3 to TRBJ2-1; D uncertain. The clonotype comes from an adult with an advanced solid tumor such as melanoma, head and neck, liver or kidney cancer. Sequenced here: CD4+ or CD8+ T cells sorted from blood, sampled in a trial of the OX40 agonist ivuxolimab. The CDR3 reads CASSLDLYPAGNEQFF. CDR3 in DNA: TGTGCCAGCAGCTTAGATCTGTATCCTGCCGGGAATGAGCAGTTCTTC.